This T cell receptor (beta chain) comes out of a study of CD8 T cells in ankylosing spondylitis. This clonotype occurred many times. The antigen is unknown. Study-level results: Reportedly, matched ankylosing spondylitis synovial fluid was significantly enriched for disease-linked clones. What seemed typical of ankylosing spondylitis blood was a TCR beta motif built from several highly homologous variants.

Quantitative barcoded 5'-RACE was used to prepare TCR beta libraries. TCRdb called the 5' RACE reads again in MiXCR, with one record for every CDR3 protein. Among roughly 68,000 distinct CDR3 sequences listed, around 6.4% were seen once. V was pared by 1 base and J by 7 bases, with 10 bases between. Germline CDR1 reads LGHDT; CDR2 reads YNNKEL (reference sequence). The CDR3 is made up of 13 amino acids. J is TRBJ1-2 and V is TRBV3-1; weak D call: TRBD1 (5 bases). This clonotype was sampled from a male donor with ankylosing spondylitis. The source material was synovial fluid, either unsorted or a sorted T cell fraction (not recorded which). CDR3 region: CASSQAGTSGYTF. In DNA, the CDR3 is TGTGCCAGCAGCCAAGCCGGGACGAGTGGCTACACCTTC.